Each of the 16 T cell receptor beta chains below was sequenced from the same sample in a study of blood T cell repertoires in COVID-19 (dated by TCRdb to 2018 to 2020). Libraries were constructed by the immunoSEQ multiplex PCR assay. The table comes from immuneACCESS by way of TCRdb, which keeps in-frame sequences with V and J called. Part of the clones is missing from these tables; in studies checked, under half for an unresolved V gene and the rest for unknown reasons. A total of over 150,000 clones appear in this sample, approximately 88% of them only once. The ten most abundant clones make up 5.5% to 8% of the sample. Sequenced input: peripheral blood. The receptors here all came from a woman in her thirties or forties with COVID-19, enrolled during active disease.

In its sample, this clone was seen a few times. V usage is TRBV25-1 and J usage is TRBJ1-1, with D possibly matching TRBD1 (5 bases). CDR1 is MGHDK and CDR2 is SYGVNS in the germline V gene. CDR3 length: 16 amino acids. V lost 4 bases, J lost 1 base, and 16 bases lay in between. The chain's CDR3 is CASSVAGTYGNTEAFF. The CDR3 DNA follows: TGTGCCAGCAGTGTAGCGGGGACCTACGGGAACACTGAAGCTTTCTTT.

The V call is TRBV12-3 or TRBV12-4, the J call TRBJ1-1; D remains ambiguous. V was trimmed by 4 bases and J by 4 bases, leaving 4 bases between them. CDR3 size: 11 residues. Here the CDR3 reads CASSWATEAFF. The CDR3 DNA reads as TGTGCCAGCAGTTGGGCCACTGAAGCTTTCTTT.

This clone came up a few times. The identical CDR3 is also encoded by other nucleotide sequences in the sample. J is TRBJ2-3 and V is TRBV6-4, with 8 nucleotides matching TRBD2. Germline trimming cut 5 bases from V and 5 bases from J; bases unmatched to any gene: 6. CDR3 length: 14 amino acids. Per germline, CDR1 MRHNA and CDR2 SNTAGT. The CDR3 bases are TGTGCCAGCAGTCCTGCGGGGGGCAGAGATACGCAGTATTTT. Its translation is CASSPAGGRDTQYF.

CDR3 nucleotide sequence: TGTGCCAGCTCACCAGGGACTTTTACCTACAATGAGCAGTTCTTC. It translates to CASSPGTFTYNEQFF. The chain couples TRBV18 to TRBJ2-1; D might be TRBD2 (6 bases). Trimming shortened V by 2 bases and J by 2 bases, and 10 bases separated the two germline ends. Germline lookup yields CDR1 KGHSH and CDR2 LQKENI. The CDR3 runs 15 residues.

The chain recombines TRBV9 with TRBJ2-1, with 8 bases aligning to TRBD2. Looked up from germline, CDR1 is SGDLS and CDR2 is YYNGEE. Trimming cost V 0 bases and J 4 bases; bases outside gene matches: 12. The CDR3 length is 18 residues. The CDR3 bases are TGTGCCAGCAGCGTAGGACCCCCCAGCGCGGGGGGTTACAATGAGCAGTTCTTC. It specifies CASSVGPPSAGGYNEQFF.

The chain carries TRBV18 and TRBJ2-3, with TRBD2 as a possible D gene (6 bases). The CDR3 spans 16 residues. Trimming took off 5 bases at V and 2 bases at J, with 17 bases between the two ends. In germline, CDR1 is KGHSH, CDR2 LQKENI. In nucleotides, the CDR3 is TGTGCCAGCTCATCCCGGGAGAGGGCACTCACAGATACGCAGTATTTT. Translation: CASSSRERALTDTQYF.

This chain connects TRBV14 to TRBJ2-1, with D hard to call. Germline V lookup: CDR1 SGHDN, CDR2 FVKESK. The CDR3 covers 13 residues. Trimming took off 2 bases at V and 7 bases at J, with 9 bases between the two ends. The CDR3 nucleotides read TGTGCCAGCAGCCAATATCCCAGGAATGAGCAGTTCTTC. This gives the protein CASSQYPRNEQFF.

The chain is built from TRBV6-5 and TRBJ1-1; 7 bases match TRBD1. The germline V gene encodes CDR1 MNHEY and CDR2 SVGAGI. This CDR3 has 14 amino acids. With V trimmed by 7 bases and J by 1 base, 6 bases remained unmatched. The CDR3, as DNA: TGTGCCAGCAAACCGGGACAGAAGAACACTGAAGCTTTCTTT. As protein: CASKPGQKNTEAFF.

The DNA of the CDR3 is TGCGCCAGCAGCTTGGTTGGTACTAGCGACCACGAGCAGTACTTC. It encodes CASSLVGTSDHEQYF. This chain joins TRBV5-1 and TRBJ2-7; 7 bases are shared with TRBD2. The CDR3 loop spans 15 amino acids. Germline trimming cut 0 bases from V and 5 bases from J; bases unmatched to any gene: 8. CDR1 and CDR2 from the germline V gene are SGHRS and YFSETQ.

The chain employs TRBV19 and TRBJ2-7, with 7 nucleotides matching TRBD1. CDR1 LNHDA and CDR2 SQIVND come from the germline V gene (reference sequence). This CDR3 has 15 residues. Trimming removed 7 bases from V and 6 bases from J; junction bases left unmatched: 15. The CDR3 DNA follows: TGTGCCAGTACCACACAGGGGCCACCTAAAGGCGAGCAGTACTTC. This sequence encodes CASTTQGPPKGEQYF.

This clone was found once. The V call is TRBV6-1, the J call TRBJ1-2; no firm D call. V shed 1 base and J shed 5 bases, with 14 bases lying between them. This CDR3 region has 15 residues. Germline CDR1 and CDR2: MNHNS and SASEGT. The CDR3 is CASSEVGGVAYGYTF. CDR3 DNA sequence: TGTGCCAGCAGTGAAGTTGGCGGCGTCGCTTATGGCTACACCTTC.

This sequence joins TRBV7-2 and TRBJ2-5; weak D call: TRBD2 (5 bases). This CDR3 region has 14 residues. Between the trimmed V and J ends, which lost 4 bases and 5 bases, there was a span of 14 bases. The germline CDR1 and CDR2 sequences are SGHTA and FQGNSA. This CDR3 reads CASSSGLGLETQYF. The CDR3 DNA reads TGTGCCAGCAGCTCGGGGTTAGGATTGGAGACCCAGTACTTC.

This clone was observed a single time. The chain recombines TRBV19 with TRBJ1-1; D possibly corresponds to TRBD1 (6 bases). The length of the CDR3 is 15 residues. CDR1 and CDR2 from the germline V gene are LNHDA and SQIVND (reference sequence). V lost 7 bases and J lost 1, with 16 bases in between. CDR3 protein: CASTPGGAPNTEAFF. CDR3 coding DNA: TGTGCCAGTACCCCCGGGGGGGCTCCGAACACTGAAGCTTTCTTT.

In its sample, this clone was seen once. The chain employs TRBV2 and TRBJ1-3; 7 bases line up with TRBD1. Germline V gives CDR1 SNHLY, CDR2 FYNNEI. V lost 5 bases and J lost 0; bases outside the gene matches: 4. The CDR3 consists of 15 residues. The DNA for the CDR3 is TGTGCCAGCAGTTGGGACAGCTCCTCTGGAAACACCATATATTTT. Translated, it gives CASSWDSSSGNTIYF. Full variable domain (missing parts from reference TRBV2 and TRBJ1-3): EPEVTQTPSHQVTQMGQEVILRCVPISNHLYFYWYRQILGQKVEFLVSFYNNEISEKSEIFDDQFSVERPDGSNFTLKIRSTKLEDSAMYFCASSWDSSSGNTIYFGEGSWLTVV.

CDR3 sequence: CASSPRGNTEAFF. The CDR3 region has the DNA TGTGCCAGCAGCCCCCGGGGGAACACTGAAGCTTTCTTT. The rearrangement joins TRBV7-3 to TRBJ1-1; D gene ambiguous. Germline CDR1 is SGHTA and CDR2 is FQGTGA. The length of the CDR3 is 13 residues. V was trimmed by 5 bases and J by 1 base, leaving 8 bases between them.

The rearrangement links TRBV5-3 to TRBJ1-4; D is unclear. TRBV5-3 is recorded as an ORF, its role being uncertain. The CDR3 has 15 amino acids. The V end was cut by 0 bases, the J end by 0 bases, with 6 bases between. CDR3 protein: CARSLARTTNEKLFF. The CDR3 nucleotides read TGTGCCAGAAGCTTGGCGCGGACAACTAATGAAAAACTGTTTTTT.